The 5 T cell receptor beta chains listed next were all sequenced from one sample in a study of cytotoxic CD8 clonotypes in ibrutinib-treated CLL. Clones were read by immunoSEQ multiplex PCR, and TCRdb kept only the in-frame ones, dropping some. The table lists 250,000 to 350,000 clones, approximately 76% of them singletons. This specimen consisted of PBMCs, obtained at disease progression, from a patient treated with ibrutinib. The receptors derive from a human donor with chronic lymphocytic leukemia.

V is TRBV2 and J is TRBJ2-7; D unclear. V dropped 7 bases and J dropped 3 bases, with 13 bases sitting between them. The CDR3 runs 13 residues. Germline V gene data show CDR1 as SNHLY and CDR2 as FYNNEI. CDR3 residues: CASKAGPRYEQYF. CDR3 sequence (DNA): TGTGCCAGCAAGGCCGGGCCTCGCTACGAGCAGTACTTC.

J is TRBJ1-3 and V is TRBV9; D gene ambiguous. Per the germline V gene, CDR1 is SGDLS and CDR2 is YYNGEE. The CDR3 totals 12 residues. Trimming cost V 5 bases and J 0 bases, with 3 bases left between them. The CDR3 region has the DNA TGTGCCAGCAGGGGCTCTGGAAACACCATATATTTT. As protein: CASRGSGNTIYF.

The chain uses TRBV5-4 and TRBJ1-1; D remains ambiguous. The germline V gene encodes CDR1 SGHNT and CDR2 YYREEE (reference sequence). CDR3 size: 13 residues. V was shortened by 1 base and J by 4 bases, with 8 bases between the two germline ends. This CDR3 is CASSLTAVTEAFF. The CDR3 DNA reads as TGTGCCAGCAGCTTGACAGCCGTCACTGAAGCTTTCTTT.

This chain connects TRBV6-5 to TRBJ2-7; maybe TRBD1 (6 bases). V lost 5 bases and J lost 4, with 18 bases in between. The CDR3 spans 15 residues. Germline V lookup: CDR1 MNHEY, CDR2 SVGAGI. CDR3: CASSRGGPGQYEQYF. For the CDR3, the DNA is TGTGCCAGCAGTCGAGGGGGTCCGGGGCAATACGAGCAGTACTTC.

The genes are TRBV15 and TRBJ2-1, with 10 bases matching TRBD2. With 6 bases clipped from V and 2 bases from J, the junction kept 4 bases outside the gene matches. Germline CDR1 and CDR2: LNHNV and YYDKDF (reference sequence). This CDR3 region has 15 residues. The CDR3 sequence: CATRVAGGTYNEQFF. For the CDR3, the DNA is TGTGCCACCAGGGTAGCGGGGGGAACCTACAATGAGCAGTTCTTC.